The 6 T cell receptor beta chains reported below all come from one sample, sequenced in a study of blood T cell repertoires in COVID-19. Generated by immunoSEQ multiplex PCR, the TCRdb table keeps only in-frame clones and is missing some. The profile shows 250,000 to 400,000 clones, 90% of them singletons. Source material: peripheral blood. The origin of the receptors is a young woman with COVID-19, enrolled during active disease.

This clone was seen just once. This chain connects TRBV15 to TRBJ1-1; D ambiguous. V was trimmed by 1 base and J by 0 bases, leaving 6 bases between them. This CDR3 region has 14 residues. Germline assignment: CDR1 LNHNV and CDR2 YYDKDF (reference sequence). Here the CDR3 DNA reads TGTGCCACCAGCAGAGGAGCGGTGAACACTGAAGCTTTCTTT. Protein sequence: CATSRGAVNTEAFF.

V is TRBV19 and J is TRBJ1-1; 7 positions match TRBD1. This CDR3 region has 14 residues. Germline V CDR1 and CDR2: LNHDA, SQIVND (reference sequence). Trimming took 8 bases from V and 5 from J; bases not matched to a gene: 11. The CDR3 nucleotides are TGTGCCAGTTCGATCTCTAGGGGGCGAACTGAAGCTTTCTTT. Translated, it gives CASSISRGRTEAFF.

The rearrangement links TRBV18 to TRBJ2-1; 11 bases map to TRBD2. The germline gives CDR1 KGHSH, CDR2 LQKENI. V lost 3 bases, J lost 5 bases, and 12 bases stayed unmatched. This CDR3 spans 18 amino acids. CDR3 residues: CASSPGASGRYTNNEQFF. Here the CDR3 DNA reads TGTGCCAGCTCACCCGGAGCTAGCGGGAGGTATACTAACAATGAGCAGTTCTTC.

In its sample, this clone was seen once. The chain joins TRBV28 to TRBJ2-2, with TRBD1 matching 9 bases. J gave up 3 bases and V 5 bases, and 7 bases lay outside the gene matches. This CDR3 has 16 residues. In germline, CDR1 is MDHEN, CDR2 SYDVKM. The CDR3 loop reads CASSPPGTGYTGELFF. The CDR3 bases are TGTGCCAGCAGTCCCCCCGGGACAGGGTACACCGGGGAGCTGTTTTTT.

V is TRBV9 and J is TRBJ2-7; TRBD2 matches at 11 bases. V lost 7 bases, J lost 1 base, and 16 bases stayed unmatched. The CDR3 runs to 18 residues. The germline gives CDR1 SGDLS, CDR2 YYNGEE. The CDR3 nucleotides read TGTGCCAGCGGGGATTCGACTAGCGGGGTATCTCAATCCTACGAGCAGTACTTC. As protein: CASGDSTSGVSQSYEQYF. Combining the CDR3 with reference TRBV9 and TRBJ2-7 gives the whole variable domain DSGVTQTPKHLITATGQRVTLRCSPRSGDLSVYWYQQSLDQGLQFLIQYYNGEERAKGNILERFSAQQFPDLHSELNLSSLELGDSALYFCASGDSTSGVSQSYEQYFGPGTRLTVT.

The chain joins TRBV4-1 to TRBJ1-4; D gene uncertain. Looked up from germline, CDR1 is MGHRA and CDR2 is YSYEKL. This CDR3 spans 15 amino acids. Deletions cut 0 bases from V and 5 bases from J, with 10 bases between. This chain's CDR3 is CASSQDQRANEKLFF. The CDR3 DNA is TGCGCCAGCAGCCAAGATCAGCGGGCAAATGAAAAACTGTTTTTT.